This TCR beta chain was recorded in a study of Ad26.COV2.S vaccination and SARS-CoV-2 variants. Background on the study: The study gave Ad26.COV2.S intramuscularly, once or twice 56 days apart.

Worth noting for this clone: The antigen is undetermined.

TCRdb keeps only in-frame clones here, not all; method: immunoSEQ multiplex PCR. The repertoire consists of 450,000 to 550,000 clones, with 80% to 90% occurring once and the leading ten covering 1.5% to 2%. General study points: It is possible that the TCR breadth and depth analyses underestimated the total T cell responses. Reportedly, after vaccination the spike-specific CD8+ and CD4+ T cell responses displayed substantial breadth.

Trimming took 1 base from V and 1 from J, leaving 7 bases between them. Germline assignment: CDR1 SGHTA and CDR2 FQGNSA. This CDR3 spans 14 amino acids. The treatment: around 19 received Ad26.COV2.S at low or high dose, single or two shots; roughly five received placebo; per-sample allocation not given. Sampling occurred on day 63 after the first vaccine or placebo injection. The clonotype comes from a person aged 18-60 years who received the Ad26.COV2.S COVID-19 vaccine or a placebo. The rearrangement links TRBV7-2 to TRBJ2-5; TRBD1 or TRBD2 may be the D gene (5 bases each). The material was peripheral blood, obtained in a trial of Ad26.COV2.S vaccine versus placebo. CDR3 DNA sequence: TGTGCCAGCAGCTTAGGAGGGACCCAAGAGACCCAGTACTTC. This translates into CASSLGGTQETQYF. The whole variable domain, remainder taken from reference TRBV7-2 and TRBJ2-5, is GAGVSQSPSNKVTEKGKDVELRCDPISGHTALYWYRQSLGQGLEFLIYFQGNSAPDKSGLPSDRFSAERTGGSVSTLTIQRTQQEDSAVYLCASSLGGTQETQYFGPGTRLLVL.